The 22 T cell receptor beta chains listed next were all sequenced from one sample in a study of blood T cell repertoires in COVID-19. The assay was immunoSEQ multiplex PCR, and TCRdb's table has in-frame clones only and misses some. The sample lists over 55,000 clones, 87% occurring once. The material sequenced was peripheral blood. All receptors come from a woman of 80 years or more with COVID-19, enrolled during active disease.

This clone was seen only once. The rearrangement joins TRBV5-1 to TRBJ1-1, with 9 bases that match TRBD1. V lost 3 bases to trimming and J lost 0 bases; unmatched junction nucleotides: 3. Germline-derived CDR1 and CDR2 are SGHRS and YFSETQ. The CDR3 has 15 residues. CDR3 amino acids: CASSSGTGMNTEAFF. As DNA, the CDR3 is TGCGCCAGCAGCTCTGGGACAGGGATGAACACTGAAGCTTTCTTT.

CDR3 bases: TGTGCCAGTAGTCCAGACCGAGCGTATACCTACGAGCAGTACTTC. Translating it yields CASSPDRAYTYEQYF. The chain combines TRBV19 with TRBJ2-7, with D unresolved. CDR1 LNHDA and CDR2 SQIVND come from the germline V gene (reference sequence). V lost 5 bases and J 2 bases, leaving 16 bases between the germline ends. CDR3 length: 15 amino acids.

The chain has TRBV6-5 and TRBJ2-1, with 9 bases aligning to TRBD2. The germline V gene encodes CDR1 MNHEY and CDR2 SVGAGI. CDR3 size: 13 residues. Trimming removed 4 bases from V and 7 bases from J; junction bases left unmatched: 2. The CDR3 is CASSSSGANEQFF. The CDR3 bases are TGTGCCAGCAGTTCTAGCGGGGCGAATGAGCAGTTCTTC.

This chain links TRBV5-1 with TRBJ2-7, with D perhaps matching TRBD2 (6 bases). The CDR3 extends over 15 amino acids. V gave up 1 base and J gave up 3 bases, with 14 bases separating them. Germline CDR1 is SGHRS and CDR2 is YFSETQ. The CDR3 here is CASSLSGQPHYEQYF. The CDR3 DNA reads as TGCGCCAGCAGCTTGAGCGGGCAGCCCCACTACGAGCAGTACTTC.

This rearrangement joins TRBV3-1 (or the pseudogene TRBV3-2) to TRBJ2-7; D might be TRBD2 (6 bases). The ends were cut back, 4 bases at V and 7 bases at J, with 20 bases in the middle. The CDR3 extends over 15 amino acids. In germline, CDR1 is LGHDT, CDR2 YNNKEL (reference sequence). The CDR3 DNA sequence: TGTGCCAGCAGCCGGCAGGCGACTAGAGGGCCGGAGCAGTACTTC. This sequence encodes CASSRQATRGPEQYF.

The chain carries TRBV5-6 and TRBJ1-2; D call uncertain. Germline V CDR1 and CDR2: SGHDT, YYEEEE. Trimming took off 5 bases at V and 3 bases at J, with 8 bases between the two ends. The length of the CDR3 is 12 residues. DNA for the CDR3: TGTGCCAGCAGGGGCTTGGACTATGGCTACACCTTC. Protein: CASRGLDYGYTF.

The chain joins TRBV5-4 to TRBJ1-2, with 7 bases that match TRBD1. The V gene end was trimmed by 0 bases and the J gene end by 0 bases; junction bases not matched to a gene: 5. The CDR3 loop spans 16 amino acids. The germline CDR1 and CDR2 sequences are SGHNT and YYREEE (reference sequence). The CDR3 coding sequence is TGTGCCAGCAGCTTGGGGCGACAGGGAGCTAACTATGGCTACACCTTC. It codes for CASSLGRQGANYGYTF.

The CDR3 nucleotides are TGTGCCAGCAGCTTCACCGAGCACACCGGGGAGCTGTTTTTT. Protein: CASSFTEHTGELFF. V usage is TRBV5-6 and J usage is TRBJ2-2; D not certain. The germline gives CDR1 SGHDT, CDR2 YYEEEE. V was trimmed by 2 bases and J by 3 bases, leaving 8 bases between them. This CDR3 contains 14 residues.

V gene TRBV20-1 combines with J gene TRBJ2-3; 7 positions agree with TRBD1. There are 14 residues in the CDR3. Germline CDR1 DFQATT, CDR2 SNEGSKA (reference sequence). Unmatched junction bases numbered 4, after V lost 3 bases and J lost 1 base. The CDR3 DNA sequence: TGCAGTGCTAGTGAGAGGGGGCGCACAGATACGCAGTATTTT. Translating gives CSASERGRTDTQYF.

The chain has TRBV5-1 and TRBJ2-1, with a tentative D call TRBD2 (6 bases). V was trimmed by 0 bases and J by 7 bases, leaving 8 bases between them. The CDR3 is made up of 13 amino acids. The germline V gene has CDR1 SGHRS and CDR2 YFSETQ. CDR3 in DNA: TGCGCCAGCAGCTTGGCGGGAGAGAATGAGCAGTTCTTC. This sequence encodes CASSLAGENEQFF.

This clone came up once. The rearrangement links TRBV15 to TRBJ2-7; weak D call: TRBD1 (6 bases). This CDR3 contains 15 residues. V shed 1 base and J shed 1 base, with 11 bases lying between them. Germline V gene data show CDR1 as LNHNV and CDR2 as YYDKDF (reference sequence). CDR3 nucleotide sequence: TGTGCCACCAGCAGAGGGCTAGACAGGTCCTACGAGCAGTACTTC. It specifies CATSRGLDRSYEQYF.

Only one count was recorded for this clone. The chain uses TRBV27 and TRBJ1-2; 8 nucleotides agree with TRBD1. V lost 4 bases, J lost 4 bases, and 17 bases stayed unmatched. The CDR3 has 18 residues. Germline V lookup: CDR1 MNHEY, CDR2 SMNVEV (reference sequence). CDR3 in DNA: TGTGCCAGCAGTTCCCAAGGACAGGGTCAATTTGCGGCCTATGGCTACACCTTC. Translated, it gives CASSSQGQGQFAAYGYTF.

This clone came up a few times. The chain links TRBV7-3 to TRBJ2-1; 7 positions match TRBD1. Germline lookup yields CDR1 SGHTA and CDR2 FQGTGA. V was clipped by 5 bases and J by 7 bases; unmatched bases: 11. The CDR3 consists of 15 residues. The CDR3 nucleotides read TGTGCCAGCAGCCGTACAGGGGAAGGTAGGAATGAGCAGTTCTTC. It specifies CASSRTGEGRNEQFF.

The genes are TRBV7-8 and TRBJ1-1; TRBD1 might be the D (6 bases). CDR1 is SGHVS and CDR2 is FQNEAQ in the germline V gene. With 3 bases removed from V and 5 bases from J, the gap between germline ends came to 22 bases. This CDR3 region has 17 residues. The CDR3 region is CASSFLGGDNLATEAFF. CDR3 bases: TGTGCCAGCAGCTTTTTAGGGGGAGACAACCTCGCAACTGAAGCTTTCTTT.

The chain combines TRBV19 with TRBJ1-2; D perhaps matches TRBD1 (6 bases). Germline CDR1 reads LNHDA; CDR2 reads SQIVND (reference sequence). Trimming left V 5 bases short and J 4 bases short, with 11 bases between. This CDR3 is 13 amino acids long. The CDR3 spells CASSPRTVYGYTF. The CDR3 DNA reads TGTGCCAGTAGTCCAAGGACAGTCTATGGCTACACCTTC.

The chain recombines TRBV2 with TRBJ1-3, with D possibly matching TRBD1 (5 bases). V lost 7 bases to trimming and J lost 1 base, with 17 bases between them. From germline, CDR1 is SNHLY and CDR2 FYNNEI. The CDR3 has 16 residues. The CDR3 nucleotides are TGTGCCAGCAATCCCGGGGGGACGCAGTCTGGAAACACCATATATTTT. As protein: CASNPGGTQSGNTIYF.

This chain uses TRBV6-5 with TRBJ1-2; the D is unclear. The CDR3 runs 13 residues. The germline V gene encodes CDR1 MNHEY and CDR2 SVGAGI. V lost 5 bases and J lost 4, with 11 bases in between. Here the CDR3 reads CASSITGFYGYTF. CDR3 nucleotide sequence: TGTGCCAGCAGTATTACGGGATTCTATGGCTACACCTTC.

This sequence joins TRBV5-1 and TRBJ2-3, with a tentative D call TRBD2 (6 bases). V was cut by 3 bases and J by 3 bases, with 11 bases left in between. The CDR3 is 14 residues long. Germline lookup yields CDR1 SGHRS and CDR2 YFSETQ. The CDR3 sequence: CASSSRLATDTQYF. In DNA, the CDR3 is TGCGCCAGCAGCTCCCGCCTAGCGACAGATACGCAGTATTTT.

The chain combines TRBV24-1 with TRBJ2-3; 7 bases are a match to TRBD2. From germline, CDR1 is KGHDR and CDR2 SFDVKD. The junction had 13 bases not matched to a gene; V was cut back by 4 bases and J by 1 base. The CDR3 is 18 amino acids. CDR3 protein: CATSDPSPSGVGTDTQYF. The CDR3, as DNA: TGTGCCACCAGTGACCCATCGCCCAGCGGGGTGGGCACAGATACGCAGTATTTT.

The rearrangement joins TRBV6-1 to TRBJ1-2; D is unclear. Germline-derived CDR1 and CDR2 are MNHNS and SASEGT. The CDR3 spans 13 residues. With 6 bases removed from V and 2 bases from J, the gap between germline ends came to 10 bases. CDR3 sequence (DNA): TGTGCCAGCAGCGAGACTGAGAACTATGGCTACACCTTC. Amino acids: CASSETENYGYTF.

This sequence joins TRBV30 and TRBJ1-2; D ambiguous. Per germline, CDR1 GTSNPN and CDR2 SVGIG (reference sequence). This CDR3 has 16 amino acids. V was trimmed by 3 bases and J by 8 bases, leaving 25 bases between them. Written as DNA, the CDR3 is TGTGCCTGGAGGGGAGGACTGCTTCCAAAAGGAGGGGGCTACACCTTC. It translates to CAWRGGLLPKGGGYTF. Combining the CDR3 with reference TRBV30 and TRBJ1-2 gives the whole variable domain SQTIHQWPATLVQPVGSPLSLECTVEGTSNPNLYWYRQAAGRGLQLLFYSVGIGQISSEVPQNLSASRPQDRQFILSSKKLLLSDSGFYLCAWRGGLLPKGGGYTFGSGTRLTVV.

This sequence joins TRBV24-1 and TRBJ2-3; 10 bases are a match to TRBD2. V was pared by 6 bases and J by 3 bases, with 5 bases of the junction left unmatched. The CDR3 sequence is 15 residues long. Germline-derived CDR1 and CDR2 are KGHDR and SFDVKD. Here the CDR3 reads CATSPGLAVTDTQYF. The CDR3, as DNA: TGTGCCACCAGTCCCGGACTAGCGGTAACAGATACGCAGTATTTT.